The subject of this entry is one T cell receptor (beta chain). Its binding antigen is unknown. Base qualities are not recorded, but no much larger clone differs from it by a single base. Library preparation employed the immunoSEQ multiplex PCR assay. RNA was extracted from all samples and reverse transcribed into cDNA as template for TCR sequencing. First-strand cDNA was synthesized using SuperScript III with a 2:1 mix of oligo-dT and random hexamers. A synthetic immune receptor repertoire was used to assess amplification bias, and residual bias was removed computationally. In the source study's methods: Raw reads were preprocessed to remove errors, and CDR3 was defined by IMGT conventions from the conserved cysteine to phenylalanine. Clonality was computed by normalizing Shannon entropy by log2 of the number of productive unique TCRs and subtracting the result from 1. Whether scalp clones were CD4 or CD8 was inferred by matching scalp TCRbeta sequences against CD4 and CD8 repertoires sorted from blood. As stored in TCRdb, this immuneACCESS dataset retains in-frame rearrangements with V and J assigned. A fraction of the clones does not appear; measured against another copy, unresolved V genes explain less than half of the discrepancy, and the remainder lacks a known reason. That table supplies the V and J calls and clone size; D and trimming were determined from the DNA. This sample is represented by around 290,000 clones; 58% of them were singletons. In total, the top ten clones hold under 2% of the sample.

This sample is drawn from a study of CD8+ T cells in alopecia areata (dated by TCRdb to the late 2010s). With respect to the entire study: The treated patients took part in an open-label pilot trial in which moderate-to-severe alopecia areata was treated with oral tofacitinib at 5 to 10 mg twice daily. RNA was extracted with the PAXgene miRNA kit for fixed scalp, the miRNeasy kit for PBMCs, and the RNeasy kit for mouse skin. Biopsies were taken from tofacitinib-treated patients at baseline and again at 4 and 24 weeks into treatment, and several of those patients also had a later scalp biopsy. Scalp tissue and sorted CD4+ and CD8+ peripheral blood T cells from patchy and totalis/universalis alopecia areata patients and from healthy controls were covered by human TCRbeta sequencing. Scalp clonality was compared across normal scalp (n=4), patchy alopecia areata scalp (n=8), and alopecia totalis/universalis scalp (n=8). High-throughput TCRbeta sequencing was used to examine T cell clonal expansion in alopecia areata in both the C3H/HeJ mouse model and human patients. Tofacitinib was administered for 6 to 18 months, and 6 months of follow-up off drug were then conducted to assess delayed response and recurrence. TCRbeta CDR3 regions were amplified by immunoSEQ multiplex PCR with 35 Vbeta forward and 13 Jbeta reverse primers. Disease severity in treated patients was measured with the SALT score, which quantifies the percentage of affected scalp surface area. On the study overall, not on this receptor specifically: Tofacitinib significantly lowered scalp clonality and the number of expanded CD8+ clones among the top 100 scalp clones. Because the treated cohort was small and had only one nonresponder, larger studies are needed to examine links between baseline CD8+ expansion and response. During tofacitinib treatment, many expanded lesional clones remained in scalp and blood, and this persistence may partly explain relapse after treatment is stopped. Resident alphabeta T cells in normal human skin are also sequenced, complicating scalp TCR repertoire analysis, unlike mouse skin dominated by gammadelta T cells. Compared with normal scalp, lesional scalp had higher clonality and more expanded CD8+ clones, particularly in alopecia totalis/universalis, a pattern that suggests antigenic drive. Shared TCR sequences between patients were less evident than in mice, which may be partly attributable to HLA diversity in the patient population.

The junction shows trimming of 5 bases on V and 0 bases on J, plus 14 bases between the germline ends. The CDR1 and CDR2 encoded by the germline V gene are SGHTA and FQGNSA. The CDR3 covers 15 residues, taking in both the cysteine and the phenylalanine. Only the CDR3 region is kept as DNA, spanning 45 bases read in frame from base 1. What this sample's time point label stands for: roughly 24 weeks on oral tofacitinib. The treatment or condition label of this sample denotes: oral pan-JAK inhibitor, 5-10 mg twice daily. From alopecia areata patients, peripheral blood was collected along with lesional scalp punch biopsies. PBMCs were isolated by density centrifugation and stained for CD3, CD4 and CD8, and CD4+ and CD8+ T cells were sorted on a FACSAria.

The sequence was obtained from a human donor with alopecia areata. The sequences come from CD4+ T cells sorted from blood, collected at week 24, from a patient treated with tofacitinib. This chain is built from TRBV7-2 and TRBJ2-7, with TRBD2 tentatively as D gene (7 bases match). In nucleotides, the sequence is TGTGCCAGCAGCCCAGCGGGACACAGCTCCTACGAGCAGTACTTC. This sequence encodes CASSPAGHSSYEQYF.